Below are 30 T cell receptor beta chains sequenced from a single sample in a study of blood T cell repertoires in COVID-19. Clones were sequenced by immunoSEQ multiplex PCR, and TCRdb holds only the in-frame ones, with some missing. The sample consists of about 220,000 clones, 70% to 85% of them appearing once. Sequenced input: PBMCs or T cells enriched from blood (not recorded which). The origin of the receptors is a woman in her sixties or seventies who had recovered from COVID-19.

V usage is TRBV19 and J usage is TRBJ1-5; TRBD1 is a possible D gene (6 bases). The germline V gene has CDR1 LNHDA and CDR2 SQIVND (reference sequence). The CDR3 length is 15 residues. V lost 3 bases to trimming and J lost 4 bases, with 13 bases between them. CDR3 loop: CASSITGTLNQPQHF. CDR3 DNA: TGTGCCAGTAGTATCACCGGGACACTTAATCAGCCCCAGCATTTT.

The chain links TRBV18 to TRBJ1-2; the D gene is possibly TRBD1 (6 bases). The V end was cut by 4 bases, the J end by 8 bases, with 8 bases between. Germline V gene data show CDR1 as KGHSH and CDR2 as LQKENI. This CDR3 region has 11 residues. The CDR3 nucleotides read TGTGCCAGCTCACGGGGGCAGGGCTACACCTTC. This codes for CASSRGQGYTF.

The chain joins TRBV19 to TRBJ1-2, with 7 bases matching TRBD1. Germline lookup yields CDR1 LNHDA and CDR2 SQIVND (reference sequence). V lost 7 bases and J lost 5; bases outside the gene matches: 13. The CDR3 is 15 amino acids. In DNA, the CDR3 is TGTGCCAGTACCACATCCTCGGGACAGAGATATGGCTACACCTTC. Its protein is CASTTSSGQRYGYTF.

This clone was seen only a few times. The chain uses TRBV7-9 and TRBJ1-2; 7 bases are shared with TRBD1. From germline, CDR1 is SEHNR and CDR2 FQNEAQ (reference sequence). The CDR3 runs to 13 residues. The V segment lost 8 bases and the J segment 5 bases; nucleotides outside the gene matches: 8. Here the CDR3 DNA reads TGTGCCAGCGGCCCCAGGGGGGAGTATGGCTACACCTTC. The encoded protein is CASGPRGEYGYTF.

This chain links TRBV6-4 with TRBJ1-5; no firm D call. The germline gives CDR1 MRHNA, CDR2 SNTAGT. V lost 3 bases, J lost 6 bases, and 9 bases lay in between. The CDR3 has 13 amino acids. CDR3 loop: CASSESPGQPQHF. CDR3 DNA: TGTGCCAGCAGTGAGTCCCCCGGTCAGCCCCAGCATTTT.

This sequence joins TRBV5-8 and TRBJ1-5; D unresolved. Germline V gene sequence: CDR1 SGHTS, CDR2 YDEGEE. The CDR3 is 14 amino acids. Trimming took 1 base from V and 12 from J, leaving 17 bases between them. DNA for the CDR3: TGTGCCAGCAGCTTGCCCCCGGAGCCGGGAGTCCAGCATTTT. It encodes CASSLPPEPGVQHF.

This chain uses TRBV9 with TRBJ1-3, with D possibly TRBD1 on 5 matching bases. The ends were cut back, 5 bases at V and 0 bases at J, with 12 bases in the middle. Germline assignment: CDR1 SGDLS and CDR2 YYNGEE. The CDR3 sequence is 15 residues long. Written as DNA, the CDR3 is TGTGCCAGCAGTGCGGCGGGGGGCTCTGGAAACACCATATATTTT. Protein product: CASSAAGGSGNTIYF.

The chain couples TRBV9 to TRBJ1-3; D remains unclear. Germline CDR1 SGDLS, CDR2 YYNGEE. The CDR3 is 14 residues long. The V gene lost 0 bases and the J gene lost 4 bases, with 8 bases spanning the gap. In nucleotides, the CDR3 is TGTGCCAGCAGCGTAGGCCTGGCCGGAAACACCATATATTTT. Translation: CASSVGLAGNTIYF.

The chain combines TRBV7-7 with TRBJ1-6; a weak D match, TRBD1 (5 bases). Trimming left V 5 bases short and J 3 bases short, with 5 bases between. Germline V lookup: CDR1 SSHAT, CDR2 FNYEAQ (reference sequence). This CDR3 has 13 residues. The CDR3 DNA sequence: TGTGCCAGCAGCGACAGCTATAATTCACCCCTCCACTTT. It encodes CASSDSYNSPLHF.

The V gene is TRBV7-8, the J gene TRBJ2-7; TRBD2 is a possible D gene (7 bases). This CDR3 contains 16 residues. V lost 5 bases and J lost 0, with 17 bases in between. Per the germline V gene, CDR1 is SGHVS and CDR2 is FQNEAQ. CDR3 sequence: CASSPTWGGSSYEQYF. CDR3 nucleotides: TGTGCCAGCAGCCCGACGTGGGGGGGCAGCTCCTACGAGCAGTACTTC.

The rearrangement links TRBV6-5 to TRBJ2-3; D not certain. There are 13 residues in the CDR3. Between the trimmed V and J ends, which lost 5 bases and 2 bases, there was a span of 8 bases. In germline, CDR1 is MNHEY, CDR2 SVGAGI. CDR3 DNA: TGTGCCAGCAGTCGGCGACACACAGATACGCAGTATTTT. Translating it yields CASSRRHTDTQYF.

The CDR3, as DNA: TGTGCCAGCAGCTTTGGCGGGAACACCGGGGAGCTGTTTTTT. It specifies CASSFGGNTGELFF. This chain joins TRBV11-3 and TRBJ2-2, with D unclear. This CDR3 has 14 amino acids. V was pared by 3 bases and J by 1 base, with 6 bases between. Looked up from germline, CDR1 is SGHNT and CDR2 is YENEEA.

This rearrangement joins TRBV5-4 to TRBJ2-3; D may be TRBD2 (5 bases). Deletions cut 1 base from V and 6 bases from J, with 12 bases between. The germline gives CDR1 SGHNT, CDR2 YYREEE (reference sequence). This CDR3 region has 14 residues. The chain's CDR3 is CASSLFTPGDTQYF. The CDR3 DNA follows: TGTGCCAGCAGCTTGTTTACTCCGGGGGATACGCAGTATTTT.

This clone was seen once. The chain couples TRBV7-7 to TRBJ2-2, with 7 nucleotides matching TRBD2. This CDR3 comprises 16 residues. The ends lost 5 bases at V and 7 bases at J; junction bases unmatched: 13. Germline values: CDR1 SSHAT, CDR2 FNYEAQ (reference sequence). CDR3 DNA sequence: TGTGCCAGCAGCCCCGCGGCGGGAGTACATAGCGGGGAGCTGTTTTTT. Its protein is CASSPAAGVHSGELFF.

The table lists this clone with a few counts. The chain uses TRBV5-1 and TRBJ1-1; tentatively, D is TRBD1 (6 bases). The CDR3 spans 14 residues. V was trimmed by 0 bases and J by 1 base, leaving 7 bases between them. Per the germline V gene, CDR1 is SGHRS and CDR2 is YFSETQ. DNA for the CDR3: TGCGCCAGCAGCTTGGTGGACAGGAACACTGAAGCTTTCTTT. It encodes CASSLVDRNTEAFF.

V is TRBV6-4 and J is TRBJ2-2, with a possible D match to TRBD1 (5 bases). This CDR3 spans 14 amino acids. Looked up from germline, CDR1 is MRHNA and CDR2 is SNTAGT. V was cut by 0 bases and J by 6 bases, with 8 bases left in between. The CDR3 here is CASSDSQGAGELFF. For the CDR3, the DNA is TGTGCCAGCAGTGACTCGCAAGGGGCCGGGGAGCTGTTTTTT.

The chain recombines TRBV7-9 with TRBJ1-5; 9 bases map to TRBD1. This CDR3 has 14 amino acids. V was pared by 3 bases and J by 7 bases, with 4 bases of the junction left unmatched. Germline CDR1 is SEHNR and CDR2 is FQNEAQ (reference sequence). CDR3 amino acids: CASSLGQGQQPQHF. The CDR3 coding sequence is TGTGCCAGCAGCTTGGGACAGGGTCAGCAGCCCCAGCATTTT.

V gene TRBV7-3 combines with J gene TRBJ2-1; the match to TRBD2 covers 12 bases. Germline CDR1 is SGHTA and CDR2 is FQGTGA. Trimming cost V 5 bases and J 7 bases; bases outside gene matches: 9. The CDR3 runs 16 residues. The CDR3 is CASSEPTSGGLNEQFF. Written as DNA, the CDR3 is TGTGCCAGCAGCGAACCAACTAGCGGGGGGCTTAATGAGCAGTTCTTC.

This clone has only one observation. The genes are TRBV5-1 and TRBJ2-7; 9 nucleotides align to TRBD2. The V segment lost 4 bases and the J segment 3 bases; nucleotides outside the gene matches: 11. The CDR3 is made up of 16 amino acids. Germline lookup yields CDR1 SGHRS and CDR2 YFSETQ. The CDR3 spells CASSPTSAGGVYEQYF. In nucleotides, the CDR3 is TGCGCCAGCAGCCCGACTTCGGCGGGAGGGGTCTACGAGCAGTACTTC.

The chain joins TRBV6-2 or TRBV6-3 to TRBJ2-3, with 9 bases fitting TRBD2. The CDR3 covers 18 residues. V shed 5 bases, J shed 0 bases, and the junction held 12 bases outside the gene matches. CDR1 and CDR2 from the germline V gene are MNHEY and SVGEGT. DNA of the CDR3: TGTGCCAGCAGTAGTCGGGTAGCGGGGGAGATCAGCACAGATACGCAGTATTTT. Encoded protein: CASSSRVAGEISTDTQYF.

The CDR3 DNA reads TGTGCCAGCAGCGCCCTCGGACAGGGTAGAGAGACCCAGTACTTC. Its translation is CASSALGQGRETQYF. The chain recombines TRBV9 with TRBJ2-5, with 8 positions matching TRBD1. The germline gives CDR1 SGDLS, CDR2 YYNGEE. Trimming at V came to 3 bases and at J to 4 bases, leaving 8 bases not matched to a gene. This CDR3 comprises 15 residues.

J is TRBJ1-2 and V is TRBV30; 10 bases match TRBD1. Germline assignment: CDR1 GTSNPN and CDR2 SVGIG (reference sequence). Trimming cost V 2 bases and J 2 bases; bases outside gene matches: 8. This CDR3 is built from 16 residues. CDR3 in amino acids: CAWSPWTGGINYGYTF. CDR3 sequence (DNA): TGTGCCTGGAGTCCTTGGACAGGGGGTATAAACTATGGCTACACCTTC.

This sequence joins TRBV6-5 and TRBJ1-1, with 12 bases that match TRBD1. This CDR3 has 15 amino acids. V lost 6 bases to trimming and J lost 1 base; unmatched junction nucleotides: 3. Germline values: CDR1 MNHEY, CDR2 SVGAGI. The CDR3 loop reads CASRRDRGPNTEAFF. CDR3 DNA: TGTGCCAGCAGAAGGGACAGGGGGCCGAACACTGAAGCTTTCTTT.

The chain joins TRBV4-1 to TRBJ2-7; TRBD2 might be the D (5 bases). The V end was cut by 3 bases, the J end by 3 bases, with 9 bases between. The CDR3 loop spans 13 amino acids. CDR1 MGHRA and CDR2 YSYEKL come from the germline V gene. CDR3 protein: CASSQAGSYEQYF. The CDR3 DNA follows: TGCGCCAGCAGCCAGGCTGGGAGCTACGAGCAGTACTTC.

V usage is TRBV10-3 and J usage is TRBJ2-2; 9 positions match TRBD1. The CDR3 has 16 amino acids. Germline V gives CDR1 ENHRY, CDR2 SYGVKD. J lost 1 base, V lost 2 bases, and 2 bases had no gene match. The CDR3 loop reads CAISERDRVNTGELFF. The CDR3 nucleotides read TGTGCCATCAGTGAGCGGGACAGGGTGAACACCGGGGAGCTGTTTTTT.

This chain joins TRBV19 and TRBJ1-1, with 8 bases lining up with TRBD1. The CDR3 sequence is 16 residues long. V shed 4 bases, J shed 3 bases, and the junction held 10 bases outside the gene matches. The germline CDR1 and CDR2 sequences are LNHDA and SQIVND (reference sequence). The CDR3 coding sequence is TGTGCCAGTAGTACAAACCTCGGGACAGGATACACTGAAGCTTTCTTT. This translates into CASSTNLGTGYTEAFF.

The V gene is TRBV19, the J gene TRBJ1-4; D is unclear. Looked up from germline, CDR1 is LNHDA and CDR2 is SQIVND (reference sequence). The V gene lost 7 bases and the J gene lost 8 bases, with 8 bases spanning the gap. This CDR3 has 11 amino acids. The CDR3 here is CASIGGEKLFF. The CDR3 DNA follows: TGTGCCAGTATCGGAGGGGAAAAACTGTTTTTT.

For the CDR3, the DNA is TGTGCCAGCAGCCGCCCGGGACAGGGTTGGTACGAGCAGTACTTC. Its translation: CASSRPGQGWYEQYF. The chain couples TRBV3-1 (or the pseudogene TRBV3-2) to TRBJ2-7; 9 bases agree with TRBD1. CDR1 and CDR2 from the germline V gene are LGHDT and YNNKEL (reference sequence). Losses at the gene ends were 4 bases for V and 4 bases for J; bases not matched to a gene: 8. CDR3 size: 15 residues.

In the case of this clone: One end of the junction varies from germline; a read error may be responsible. The rearrangement links TRBV7-6 to TRBJ2-2; TRBD2 aligns across 10 bases. Germline loops: CDR1 SGHVS, CDR2 FNYEAQ. This CDR3 has 15 amino acids. The CDR3 DNA reads as TGTGCCAGCAGCCTAGCGGGGGCCAACACCGGGGAGCTGTTTTTT. Amino acid sequence: CASSLAGANTGELFF.

V is TRBV14 and J is TRBJ2-2; 7 bases agree with TRBD2. J was trimmed by 3 bases and V by 1 base; bases with no gene match: 2. The germline V gene encodes CDR1 SGHDN and CDR2 FVKESK. This CDR3 is built from 15 residues. CDR3 residues: CASSQGDYYTGELFF. CDR3 nucleotides: TGTGCCAGCAGCCAAGGGGACTATTACACCGGGGAGCTGTTTTTT.